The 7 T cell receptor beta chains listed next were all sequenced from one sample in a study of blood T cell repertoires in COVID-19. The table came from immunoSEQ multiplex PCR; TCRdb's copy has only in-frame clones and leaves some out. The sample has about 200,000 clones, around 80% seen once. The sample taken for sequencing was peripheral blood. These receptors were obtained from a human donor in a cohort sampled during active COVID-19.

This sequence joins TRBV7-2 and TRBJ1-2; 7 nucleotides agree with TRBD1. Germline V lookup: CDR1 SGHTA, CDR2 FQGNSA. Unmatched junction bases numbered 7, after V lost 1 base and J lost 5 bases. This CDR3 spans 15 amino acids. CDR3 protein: CASSLDRWDRYGYTF. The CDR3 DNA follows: TGTGCCAGCAGCTTAGATCGATGGGACAGATATGGCTACACCTTC.

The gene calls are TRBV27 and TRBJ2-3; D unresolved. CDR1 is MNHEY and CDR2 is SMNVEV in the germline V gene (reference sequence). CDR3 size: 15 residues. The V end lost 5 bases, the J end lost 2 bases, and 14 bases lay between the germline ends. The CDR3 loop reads CASSLQIRNTDTQYF. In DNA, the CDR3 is TGTGCCAGCAGTCTCCAAATCAGGAACACAGATACGCAGTATTTT.

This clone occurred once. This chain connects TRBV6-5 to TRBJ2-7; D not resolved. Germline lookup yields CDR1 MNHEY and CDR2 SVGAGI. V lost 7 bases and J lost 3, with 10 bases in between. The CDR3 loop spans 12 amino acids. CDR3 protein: CASTARYYEQYF. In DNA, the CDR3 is TGTGCCAGCACCGCCCGGTACTACGAGCAGTACTTC.

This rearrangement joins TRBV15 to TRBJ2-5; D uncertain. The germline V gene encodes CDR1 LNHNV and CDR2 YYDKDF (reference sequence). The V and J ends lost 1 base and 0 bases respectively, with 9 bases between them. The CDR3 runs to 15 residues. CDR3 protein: CATSRGQADQETQYF. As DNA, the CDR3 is TGTGCCACCAGCAGAGGCCAGGCAGACCAAGAGACCCAGTACTTC.

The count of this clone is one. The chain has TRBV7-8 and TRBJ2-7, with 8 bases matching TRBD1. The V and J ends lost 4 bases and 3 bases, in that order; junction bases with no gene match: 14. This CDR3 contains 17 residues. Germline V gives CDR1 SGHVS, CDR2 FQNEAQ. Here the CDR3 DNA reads TGTGCCAGCAGCTATTCCGTGTCCGGGGACAGGTACTACGAGCAGTACTTC. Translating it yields CASSYSVSGDRYYEQYF.

The CDR3 here is CASSLRTEAFF. CDR3 coding DNA: TGCGCCAGCAGCCTCAGGACTGAAGCTTTCTTT. The chain combines TRBV5-1 with TRBJ1-1; no reliable D call. Germline-derived CDR1 and CDR2 are SGHRS and YFSETQ. The CDR3 is 11 residues long. V gave up 4 bases and J gave up 5 bases, with 6 bases separating them.

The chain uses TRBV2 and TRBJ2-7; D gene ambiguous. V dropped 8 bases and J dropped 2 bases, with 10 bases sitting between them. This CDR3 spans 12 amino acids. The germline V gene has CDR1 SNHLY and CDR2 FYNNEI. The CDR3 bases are TGTGCCAGCTCTATGTCCGCCTACGAGCAGTACGTC. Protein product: CASSMSAYEQYV.